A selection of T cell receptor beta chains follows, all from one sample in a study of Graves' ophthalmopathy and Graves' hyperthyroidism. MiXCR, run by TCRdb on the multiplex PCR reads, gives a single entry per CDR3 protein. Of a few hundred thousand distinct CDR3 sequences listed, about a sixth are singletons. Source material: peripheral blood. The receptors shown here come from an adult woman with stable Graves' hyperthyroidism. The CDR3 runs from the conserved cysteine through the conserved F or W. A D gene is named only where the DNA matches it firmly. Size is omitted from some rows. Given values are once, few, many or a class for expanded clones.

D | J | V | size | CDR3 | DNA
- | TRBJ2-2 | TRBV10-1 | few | CASSKHLTGELFF | TGCGCCAGCAGCAAACACCTCACCGGGGAGCTGTTTTTT
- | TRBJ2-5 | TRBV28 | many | CATTQGSKIRETQYF | TGTGCCACCACCCAAGGCTCCAAAATTCGGGAGACCCAGTACTTC
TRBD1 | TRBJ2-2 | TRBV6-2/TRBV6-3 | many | CASSSWDRGIGELFF | TGTGCCAGCAGTTCGTGGGACAGGGGAATCGGGGAGCTGTTTTTT
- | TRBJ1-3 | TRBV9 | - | CASSPPTGSGNTIYF | TGTGCCAGCAGCCCCCCGACGGGCTCTGGAAACACCATATATTTT
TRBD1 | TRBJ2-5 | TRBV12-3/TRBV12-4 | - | CASYRGRETQYF | TGTGCCAGCTACAGGGGCCGAGAGACCCAGTACTTC
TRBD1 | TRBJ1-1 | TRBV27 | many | CASRRSRDRGGTEAFF | TGTGCCAGCAGAAGGTCCCGGGACAGGGGCGGCACTGAAGCTTTCTTT
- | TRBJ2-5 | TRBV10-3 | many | CAISYRVGETQYF | TGTGCCATCAGTTACAGGGTCGGAGAGACCCAGTACTTC
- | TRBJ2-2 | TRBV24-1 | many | CATSDPYTGELFF | TGTGCCACCAGTGATCCTTACACCGGGGAGCTGTTTTTT
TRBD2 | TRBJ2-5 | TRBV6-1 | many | CASSVGLAGQETQYF | TGTGCCAGCAGTGTGGGACTAGCGGGGCAAGAGACCCAGTACTTC
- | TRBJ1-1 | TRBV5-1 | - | CASSPRTAGATEAFF | TGCGCCAGCAGCCCCAGGACCGCCGGGGCCACTGAAGCTTTCTTT
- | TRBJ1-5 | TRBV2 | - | CASRRVSSAGNQPQHF | TGTGCCAGCAGAAGGGTCTCCTCGGCCGGCAATCAGCCCCAGCATTTT
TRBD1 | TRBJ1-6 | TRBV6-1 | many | CASSGLTGVSYNSPLHF | TGTGCCAGCAGTGGTTTGACAGGGGTTTCCTATAATTCACCCCTCCACTTT
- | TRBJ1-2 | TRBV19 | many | CASTMTGGAGYTF | TGTGCCAGTACCATGACAGGTGGGGCCGGCTACACCTTC
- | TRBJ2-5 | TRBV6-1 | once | CASSEGQRYQETQYF | TGTGCCAGCAGTGAAGGACAGAGGTACCAAGAGACCCAGTACTTC
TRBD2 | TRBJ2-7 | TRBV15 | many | CATSRDSTSHLEQYF | TGTGCCACCAGCAGAGATTCGACTAGCCACCTCGAGCAGTACTTC